The next 21 T cell receptor beta chains were all read from a single sample in a study of shared clonotypes between healthy human individuals (dated by TCRdb to between 2020 and 2021). For the CD8 naive samples, CD45RO-negative cells were positively selected for CCR7, yielding a CD45RA+CCR7+ population from which TemRA cells were excluded. Libraries were made using the immunoSEQ multiplex PCR assay. In TCRdb, the immuneACCESS table is reduced to in-frame sequences with V and J assigned. These tables do not hold every clone; where another copy was compared, an unresolved V gene accounts for under half, and the others remain unexplained. Present in this sample are some 2,100,000 clones, 93% of which were seen just once. Clones ranked in the top ten supply around 1.7% of the sample. Sequenced sample: naive CD8+ T cells from PBMCs. The sample's cell subset or site label is to be understood as: CD45RA+CCR7+. The receptors originated from a man younger than 35 in good health. Some clones in this sample may be carry-over from other donors' samples.

The rearrangement links TRBV12-5 to TRBJ2-2; 8 bases are shared with TRBD1. CDR1 LGHNT and CDR2 FRNRAP come from the germline V gene. The CDR3 runs 13 residues. Trimming removed 4 bases from V and 7 bases from J; junction bases left unmatched: 2. As DNA, the CDR3 is TGTGCTAGTGGTTGGACAGGGCACGGGGAGCTGTTTTTT. It is translated as CASGWTGHGELFF.

The rearrangement uses TRBV27 and TRBJ2-7; D is unresolved. Trimming cost V 5 bases and J 7 bases, with 12 bases left between them. This CDR3 is 12 amino acids long. Looked up from germline, CDR1 is MNHEY and CDR2 is SMNVEV (reference sequence). CDR3 loop: CASSTGPLEQYF. The CDR3 DNA sequence: TGTGCCAGCAGTACCGGACCGCTTGAGCAGTACTTC.

The DNA of the CDR3 is TGTGCCAGCAGCTTAGCTTGGACAGGGGATGAGCAGTTCTTC. Protein: CASSLAWTGDEQFF. The chain employs TRBV7-8 and TRBJ2-1, with TRBD1 matching over 9 bases. Losses at the gene ends were 0 bases for V and 8 bases for J; bases not matched to a gene: 2. The CDR3 has 14 amino acids. CDR1 and CDR2 (germline): SGHVS, FQNEAQ.

The chain has TRBV28 and TRBJ2-3; no clear D. The length of the CDR3 is 15 residues. Trimming left V 0 bases short and J 4 bases short, with 11 bases between. Germline values: CDR1 MDHEN, CDR2 SYDVKM. The CDR3 DNA follows: TGTGCCAGCAGTTTATGGGATCTGCACCCAGATACGCAGTATTTT. This codes for CASSLWDLHPDTQYF.

The chain carries TRBV6-6 and TRBJ2-7; TRBD1 agrees at 10 bases. The germline V gene encodes CDR1 MNHNY and CDR2 SVGAGI (reference sequence). V was pared by 6 bases and J by 3 bases, with 8 bases of the junction left unmatched. The CDR3 length is 15 residues. DNA for the CDR3: TGTGCCAGCAGAGGTTCCGGGGACAGGGGCTACGAGCAGTACTTC. It specifies CASRGSGDRGYEQYF.

This clone was recorded only once. The V gene is TRBV1, the J gene TRBJ2-7. TRBV1 is annotated as a pseudogene. The CDR3 spans 13 residues. CDR3 region: CTSDRDPTYEQYF. In nucleotides, the CDR3 is TGCACCAGTGACCGGGACCCTACCTACGAGCAGTACTTC.

A remark on this clone: The same CDR3 arises from other DNA sequences in this sample as well. The rearrangement links TRBV29-1 to TRBJ2-7; no clear D. The CDR3 is 12 amino acids. Trimming removed 6 bases at V and 3 bases at J, with 12 bases between. From germline, CDR1 is SQVTM and CDR2 ANQGSEA. CDR3 sequence: CSVEVGSYEQYF. The CDR3 DNA follows: TGCAGCGTCGAGGTCGGCAGCTACGAGCAGTACTTC.

This chain joins TRBV5-1 and TRBJ2-7; no reliable D call. The V gene lost 8 bases and the J gene lost 0 bases, with 12 bases spanning the gap. CDR3 length equals 13 residues. Per germline, CDR1 SGHRS and CDR2 YFSETQ. The CDR3 DNA is TGCGCCAGTAGACCCGATACCTCCTACGAGCAGTACTTC. This sequence encodes CASRPDTSYEQYF.

The chain combines TRBV27 with TRBJ2-7; 11 bases fit TRBD2. V shed 5 bases and J 0 bases; nucleotides not matched to a gene: 3. The CDR3 length is 15 residues. Germline V gives CDR1 MNHEY, CDR2 SMNVEV (reference sequence). DNA of the CDR3: TGTGCCAGCAGTCGACTAGCGGGGACCTCCTACGAGCAGTACTTC. Protein: CASSRLAGTSYEQYF.

This clone was detected once. The CDR3: CASSLKRESWYEQYF. CDR3 nucleotide sequence: TGTGCCAGCAGCCTCAAGCGGGAGAGTTGGTACGAGCAGTACTTC. The rearrangement uses TRBV5-4 and TRBJ2-7, with TRBD2 matching over 8 bases. This CDR3 region has 15 residues. Losses at the gene ends were 4 bases for V and 4 bases for J; bases not matched to a gene: 10. Germline V gives CDR1 SGHNT, CDR2 YYREEE (reference sequence).

The gene calls are TRBV28 and TRBJ2-7; D may be TRBD1 (6 bases). Germline assignment: CDR1 MDHEN and CDR2 SYDVKM. Trimming stripped 6 bases from V and 0 bases from J, with 15 bases between. There are 15 residues in the CDR3. In DNA, the CDR3 is TGTGCCAGCAGCCTATATCGGACAGTCTCCTACGAGCAGTACTTC. Translated: CASSLYRTVSYEQYF. The full variable domain, completed using reference TRBV28 and TRBJ2-7, is DVKVTQSSRYLVKRTGEKVFLECVQDMDHENMFWYRQDPGLGLRLIYFSYDVKMKEKGDIPEGYSVSREKKERFSLILESASTNQTSMYLCASSLYRTVSYEQYFGPGTRLTVT.

This chain connects TRBV2 to TRBJ2-7; 7 nucleotides match TRBD2. With V trimmed by 3 bases and J by 5 bases, 10 bases remained unmatched. The CDR3 has 15 residues. Germline assignment: CDR1 SNHLY and CDR2 FYNNEI. As DNA, the CDR3 is TGTGCCAGCAGTGAGACCGGGCTCCGGGGGGACGAGCAGTACTTC. As protein: CASSETGLRGDEQYF.

As regards this clone: One junction end does not reproduce the germline sequence, and a read error may be involved. The chain uses TRBV9 and TRBJ2-1, with 9 bases fitting TRBD2. This CDR3 has 16 residues. In germline, CDR1 is SGDLS, CDR2 YYNGEE. The CDR3 is CASSVVVSGSYDEQFF. In nucleotides, the CDR3 is TGTGCCAGCAGCGTAGTGGTTAGCGGGAGCTACGATGAGCAGTTCTTC. Full variable domain (outside the CDR3, taken from reference TRBV9 and TRBJ2-1): DSGVTQTPKHLITATGQRVTLRCSPRSGDLSVYWYQQSLDQGLQFLIQYYNGEERAKGNILERFSAQQFPDLHSELNLSSLELGDSALYFCASSVVVSGSYDEQFFGPGTRLTVL.

The chain is built from TRBV5-6 and TRBJ2-5, with D perhaps given as TRBD1 or TRBD2 (5 bases each). Trimming took off 0 bases at V and 4 bases at J, with 16 bases between the two ends. Germline assignment: CDR1 SGHDT and CDR2 YYEEEE. The length of the CDR3 is 16 residues. The CDR3 DNA follows: TGTGCCAGCAGCTTGGCCTACAGAAGGGACCGAGAGACCCAGTACTTC. Its translation is CASSLAYRRDRETQYF.

CDR3 bases: TGTGCCAGCAGCGAGGGCGGGACCTACAATGAGCAGTTCTTC. The encoded protein is CASSEGGTYNEQFF. The chain couples TRBV6-6 to TRBJ2-1; possibly TRBD2 for D (6 bases). The CDR3 is 14 residues long. V gave up 6 bases and J gave up 2 bases, with 11 bases separating them. Germline V lookup: CDR1 MNHNY, CDR2 SVGAGI (reference sequence).

V gene TRBV9 combines with J gene TRBJ2-7; D unresolved. This CDR3 is 14 amino acids long. CDR1 and CDR2 from the germline V gene are SGDLS and YYNGEE. Trimming stripped 0 bases from V and 5 bases from J, with 12 bases between. CDR3 residues: CASSVVEFSHEQYF. DNA of the CDR3: TGTGCCAGCAGCGTAGTGGAGTTTTCCCACGAGCAGTACTTC.

The V call is TRBV18, the J call TRBJ1-1; D not certain. Germline values: CDR1 KGHSH, CDR2 LQKENI. With 5 bases removed from V and 1 base from J, the gap between germline ends came to 5 bases. The CDR3 has 12 residues. The CDR3 loop reads CASSLQNTEAFF. The CDR3 nucleotides are TGTGCCAGCTCATTACAGAACACTGAAGCTTTCTTT.

The chain uses TRBV7-9 and TRBJ1-1, with D possibly TRBD1 on 5 matching bases. Trimming left V 4 bases short and J 1 base short, with 13 bases between. Germline-derived CDR1 and CDR2 are SEHNR and FQNEAQ (reference sequence). This CDR3 contains 15 residues. The CDR3 spells CASSSAGRPNTEAFF. Here the CDR3 DNA reads TGTGCCAGCAGCTCCGCGGGACGCCCGAACACTGAAGCTTTCTTT.

The rearrangement links TRBV6-7 to TRBJ1-1; D gene uncertain. TRBV6-7 is noted as an ORF with a role that remains uncertain. Trimming took off 2 bases at V and 0 bases at J, with 19 bases between the two ends. The CDR3 contains 18 residues. CDR3 sequence reads: CASSYPTVPQLMNTEAFF. The CDR3 coding sequence is TGTGCCAGCAGTTACCCCACCGTACCTCAGCTCATGAACACTGAAGCTTTCTTT.

This chain uses TRBV7-2 with TRBJ1-1; the match to TRBD1 covers 10 bases. The CDR3 consists of 15 residues. Trimming removed 7 bases from V and 4 bases from J; junction bases left unmatched: 9. CDR1 and CDR2 (germline): SGHTA, FQGNSA. CDR3 protein: CASTPRQGAPTEAFF. CDR3 in DNA: TGTGCCAGCACCCCCCGACAGGGGGCGCCCACTGAAGCTTTCTTT.

The chain is built from TRBV27 and TRBJ2-3; TRBD2 matches at 7 bases. CDR3 length: 14 amino acids. V was clipped by 8 bases and J by 5 bases; unmatched bases: 10. CDR1 MNHEY and CDR2 SMNVEV come from the germline V gene (reference sequence). The chain's CDR3 is CASSPTSSQDTQYF. CDR3 bases: TGTGCCAGCTCTCCGACTAGCTCCCAAGATACGCAGTATTTT.